This T cell receptor beta chain stems from a study of PD-1 blockade in classical Hodgkin lymphoma (dated by TCRdb to 2019 to 2021). Study-wide context: Nivolumab dosing was 3 mg/kg intravenously every 2 weeks, continuing until either disease progression or unacceptable toxicity. The study used TCR beta sequencing and CyTOF to define a peripheral blood immune signature of response to PD-1 blockade in classical Hodgkin lymphoma.

The full study reports these points: Diversity was lower in patients who began nivolumab less than 1 year after ASCT, so these patients were left out of later analyses to avoid confounding by immune reconstitution. The study was limited to a single clinical trial cohort, and causes of repertoire differences, possibly disease activity or prior therapy, remained undefined. Trial patients achieving complete response had baseline diversity similar to newly diagnosed patients, whereas partial responders and progressors had significantly lower diversity. A significant rise by C4D1 was seen in CD4+ but not CD8+ TCR diversity (p=0.0027 vs p=0.16), with the rise being most apparent in complete responders (p=0.02). Baseline TCR diversity was reported as lower in newly diagnosed patients than in healthy donors, and lower still in relapsed/refractory patients.

As to this clone: Its antigen remains unidentified. It has no much larger one-base neighbor in the sample; base qualities were not kept.

The time point label, read with the paper, signifies: cycle 4 day 1 (C4D1), after five to seven weeks of nivolumab. All trial patients had relapsed after autologous stem cell transplantation, with cohorts A, B and C differing in prior brentuximab vedotin exposure. CD4+ T cells were purified from thawed PBMCs by magnetic negative selection with a Miltenyi CD4+ T cell isolation kit. The trial cohort was composed of about 60 patients with relapsed/refractory classical Hodgkin lymphoma, for whom complete response, partial response or progressive disease was recorded as best overall response. Trial patients were treated with single-agent nivolumab in the multi-cohort phase II CheckMate 205 trial. An independent review committee assessed best overall response by applying the 2007 International Working Group response criteria. Trial PBMCs were collected just before the start of nivolumab (C1D1) and during therapy at cycle 2 day 1 and cycle 4 day 1. Peripheral blood was collected in 8 mL Vacutainer Cell Preparation Tubes, from which PBMCs were isolated by centrifugation and then cryopreserved. Purified CD4+ and CD8+ fractions were prepared only for cases where an additional PBMC sample was available. Magnetically labelled cells were depleted on LS columns in a quadroMACS separator, and the flow-through was collected as the purified fraction.

Per the germline V gene, MGHRA is the CDR1 and YSYEKL is the CDR2. Trimming removed 1 base from V and 5 bases from J, leaving 11 bases between the germline ends. Counted from cysteine to phenylalanine, this CDR3 has 14 amino acids. Left in the record is the CDR3 DNA by itself, 42 bases read in frame from the first base. The Qiagen DNeasy kit was used to extract genomic DNA from unsorted PBMCs and from the negatively selected CD4+ and CD8+ fractions. Amplification of TCR beta CDR3 regions was done by immunoSEQ multiplex PCR with primers that anneal to V and J segments. A synthetic immune receptor repertoire was used to minimize amplification bias, and any remaining bias was removed computationally after sequencing. Turning to the authors' computational methods: Repertoire diversity was quantified as the Shannon entropy index using custom Python scripts. Unsorted, CD4+ and CD8+ repertoires were examined separately, except in combined analyses, for which CD4+ and CD8+ sequences were merged in silico. Clonal expansion was defined as a frequency increase of at least 2-fold after treatment compared with C1D1, and clones undetected at baseline were assigned a pseudocount of 0.5. Clones with 0 or 1 copy at C1D1 were defined as singleton clones, while clones with 2 or more copies were defined as non-singleton clones. Clones expanded in unsorted samples were annotated as CD4+, CD8+ or unknown by matching protein sequences in sorted samples from the same patient. Wilcoxon tests on paired samples were used to test diversity changes from C1D1 to C4D1. TCRdb limited this immuneACCESS table to in-frame rearrangements with V and J called. A share of clones is missing; checked studies link under half to unresolved V genes, and the rest is unexplained. V, J and clone size derive from that table, while D and trimming were established from the DNA sequence. This sample holds tens of thousands of clones; less than 75% were observed only once. 1% to 1.5% of the sample lies in the top ten.

The receptor chain draws on TRBV4-1 and TRBJ2-5; 7 matching bases give a weak D call of TRBD2. This specimen consisted of CD4+ T cells from blood, obtained before the fourth cycle of nivolumab. The receptor comes from a human donor with classical Hodgkin lymphoma. The CDR3 region reads CASSQAGGGETQYF. The DNA sequence follows: TGCGCCAGCAGCCAAGCGGGGGGCGGGGAGACCCAGTACTTC.